This TCR beta chain was captured in a study of regulatory T cells in long-lasting Graves disease (dated by TCRdb to the early 2020s). With respect to the entire study: Persistent Graves' disease was defined as persistently positive TSH receptor autoantibodies together with antithyroid drug treatment for over 5 years. The study took place in China and was registered as a clinical trial. TCR sequencing covered roughly 13 persistent and 20 newly diagnosed Graves' disease patients, around 33 samples in total. In the clinical cohort, patients with persistent Graves' disease had used antithyroid drugs for an average of about 10 years. Persistent Graves' disease patients were compared with newly diagnosed Graves' disease patients by peripheral blood TCR sequencing and RNA sequencing. The research as a whole found: Sequencing and analysis were restricted to the TCR beta chain. The authors noted that the small sample size was a limitation that may lower accuracy. Peripheral blood alone was examined, since thyroid tissue, which constituted the primary lesion, could not be accessed. A larger number of public clonotypes was shared among persistent patients (approximately 3,000) than among newly diagnosed patients (around 890). Lower TCR Shannon entropy and fewer highly expanded clones were observed in persistent Graves' disease patients than in newly diagnosed patients, which suggested clonal expansion. Preferential use of TRBV28, TRBJ1-2 and TRBJ2-5 was observed in persistent disease, whereas TRBV20-1 and TRBJ2-1 were favored in newly diagnosed disease.

This clonotype appeared a few times. Its antigen is still unknown. Qualities for individual bases were not recorded, and no much larger clone is one base off. Libraries came from multiplex PCR. Data came from an Illumina HiSeq 4000. To build TCR beta libraries, CDR3 regions were amplified by Arm-PCR using iRepertoire HTBI primers. PCR products were gel purified before sequencing. Under the source paper's analysis protocol: Across samples, around 58 TRBV and over 11 TRBJ segments were identified and used for gene usage analysis of CDR3 amino acid clonotypes. Filtered high-quality paired reads were merged into contigs using COPE and FqMerger. BLAST was used to align contigs to IMGT TRBV, TRBD and TRBJ reference genes, with CDR3 defined following IMGT. Clonotypes above 0.1% frequency were classified as highly expanded clones. Shannon entropy served as the measure of repertoire diversity, while the Gini coefficient captured V-J evenness. A clonotype found in more than one individual was treated as public. TCRdb cleaned the public reads at Q25 with fastp, built clones with MiXCR and kept in-frame beta chains. CDR3 protein sequences are deduplicated, and each keeps its most common genes and DNA. For this entry, the V and J calls and clone size follow TCRdb and not the study's own pipeline. In all, the sample holds around 460,000 distinct CDR3 sequences, and roughly 23% of those were seen once. 13% of the sample belongs to the ten largest clones.

What this sample's time point label stands for: persistent/refractory GD, antithyroid drugs over 5 years with positive TRAb. For both TCR sequencing and RNA sequencing, RNA was extracted from PBMCs using TRIzol. The diagnosis of Graves' disease was made according to American Thyroid Association guidelines. Recruitment of patients was carried out at an endocrinology department in Xi'an, China. From each patient, 7.5 to 10 milliliters of peripheral blood was collected into an EDTA anticoagulant tube. Ficoll Paque Plus density gradient separation was used to isolate PBMCs, and no additional T cell sorting was done. An Agilent 2100 Bioanalyzer and agarose gel were used to check RNA quality, and a NanoDrop 2000 was used to measure RNA concentration. Inclusive of the bounding cysteine and phenylalanine, the CDR3 is 15 residues long. Just the 45-base CDR3 DNA is kept, in frame starting at base 1. The CDR1 and CDR2 encoded by the germline V gene (reference sequence) are LNHNV and YYDKDF. Compared with germline, V lacks 6 bases and J lacks 2 bases; bases without a gene match: 7.

The sequences come from peripheral blood mononuclear cells (PBMCs), collected when the disease was refractory, from a patient treated with antithyroid drugs. The chain is made from TRBV15 and TRBJ1-3, with 7 junctional bases fitting TRBD1. This receptor was identified in a female donor with Graves disease. Here the CDR3 is given as CATSLDTGAGNTIYF. The DNA is TGTGCCACCAGTCTTGATACAGGGGCTGGAAACACCATATATTTT.